This T cell receptor beta chain was identified in a study of early T cells in non-severe SARS-CoV-2 infection. Study details: With bulk RNA from unsorted whole blood as input, sequencing yielded unpaired chains.

V was shortened by 0 bases and J by 4 bases, with 3 bases between the two germline ends. Germline CDR1 MNHEY, CDR2 SVGAGI. This CDR3 is 12 amino acids long. This clonotype showed up many times. Individually, cDNA molecules had unique molecular identifiers attached to them. TCRdb re-analysed the 5' RACE reads in MiXCR, keeping a single row per CDR3 protein. The data hold over 60,000 distinct CDR3 sequences, with roughly 9.1% observed a single time. The source is an adult who was a healthcare worker with PCR-confirmed SARS-CoV-2 infection or an uninfected control (not recorded which). The gene calls are TRBV6-5 and TRBJ1-1; D not resolved. The specimen was whole blood, collected at baseline. This chain's CDR3 is CASSYSSTEAFF. The CDR3 DNA reads TGTGCCAGCAGTTACTCTAGCACTGAAGCTTTCTTT.